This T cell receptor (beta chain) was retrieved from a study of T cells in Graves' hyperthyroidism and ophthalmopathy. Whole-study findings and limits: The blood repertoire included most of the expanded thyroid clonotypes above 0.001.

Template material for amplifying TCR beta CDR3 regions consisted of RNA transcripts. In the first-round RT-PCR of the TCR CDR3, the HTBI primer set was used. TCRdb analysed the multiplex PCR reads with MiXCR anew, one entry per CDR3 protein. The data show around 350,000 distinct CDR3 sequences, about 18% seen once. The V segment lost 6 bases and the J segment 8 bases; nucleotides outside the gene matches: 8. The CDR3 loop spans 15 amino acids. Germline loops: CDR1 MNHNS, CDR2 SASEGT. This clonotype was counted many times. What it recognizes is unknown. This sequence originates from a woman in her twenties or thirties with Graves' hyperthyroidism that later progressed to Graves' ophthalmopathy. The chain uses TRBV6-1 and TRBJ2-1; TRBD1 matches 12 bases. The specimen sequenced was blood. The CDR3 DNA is TGTGCCAGCAGCGAAACCGGGACAGGGGGCGATGAGCAGTTCTTC. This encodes CASSETGTGGDEQFF.